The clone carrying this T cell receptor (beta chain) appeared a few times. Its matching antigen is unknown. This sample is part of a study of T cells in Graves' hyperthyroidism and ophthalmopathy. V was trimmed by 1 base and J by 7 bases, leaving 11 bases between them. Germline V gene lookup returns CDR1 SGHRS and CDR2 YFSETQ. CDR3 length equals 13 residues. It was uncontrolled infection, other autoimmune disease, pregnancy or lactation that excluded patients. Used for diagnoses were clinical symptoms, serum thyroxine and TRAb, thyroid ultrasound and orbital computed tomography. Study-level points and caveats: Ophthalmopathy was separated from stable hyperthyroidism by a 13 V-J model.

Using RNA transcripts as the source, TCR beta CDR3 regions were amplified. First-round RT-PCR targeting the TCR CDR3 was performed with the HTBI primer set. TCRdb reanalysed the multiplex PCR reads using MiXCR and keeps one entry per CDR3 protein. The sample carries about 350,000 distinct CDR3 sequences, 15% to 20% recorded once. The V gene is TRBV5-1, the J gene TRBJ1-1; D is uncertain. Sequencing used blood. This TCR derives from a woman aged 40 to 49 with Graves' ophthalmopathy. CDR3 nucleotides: TGCGCCAGCAGCTTGTCCAGTTCCAATGAAGCTTTCTTT. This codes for CASSLSSSNEAFF.